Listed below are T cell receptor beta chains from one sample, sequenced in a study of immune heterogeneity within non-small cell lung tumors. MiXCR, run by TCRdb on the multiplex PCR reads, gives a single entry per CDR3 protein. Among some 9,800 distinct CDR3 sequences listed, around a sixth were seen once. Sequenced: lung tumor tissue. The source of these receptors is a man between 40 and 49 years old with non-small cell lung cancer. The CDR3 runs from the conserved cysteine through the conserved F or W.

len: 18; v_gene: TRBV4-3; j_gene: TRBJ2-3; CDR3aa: CASSQGLAGGPGTDTQYF
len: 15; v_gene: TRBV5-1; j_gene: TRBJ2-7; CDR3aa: CASSLTSGRGYEQYF
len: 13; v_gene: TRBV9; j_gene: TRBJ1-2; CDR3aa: CASSVEGWYGYTF
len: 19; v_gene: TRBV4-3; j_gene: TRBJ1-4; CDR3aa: CASSRQYSQGDATNEKLFF
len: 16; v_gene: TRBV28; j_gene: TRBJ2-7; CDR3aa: CASSLVAGEPSYEQYF
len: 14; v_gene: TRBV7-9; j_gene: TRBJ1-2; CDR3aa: CASSLDTGLGGYTF
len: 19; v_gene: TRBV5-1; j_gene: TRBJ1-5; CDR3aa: CASSPGYGTGGYSNQPQHF
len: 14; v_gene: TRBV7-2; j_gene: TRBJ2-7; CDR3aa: CASSLVPLGGEQYF
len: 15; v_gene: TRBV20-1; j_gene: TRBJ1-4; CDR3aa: CSARSPRATNEKLFF
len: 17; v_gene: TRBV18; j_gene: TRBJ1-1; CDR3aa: CASSLPLGTETNTEAFF
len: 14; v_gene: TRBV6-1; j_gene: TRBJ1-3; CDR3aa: CASTQAASGNTIYF
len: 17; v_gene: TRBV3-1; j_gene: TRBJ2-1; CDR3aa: CASSQDQLADIYNEQFF
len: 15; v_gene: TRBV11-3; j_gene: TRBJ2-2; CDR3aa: CASSLGTMGTGELFF
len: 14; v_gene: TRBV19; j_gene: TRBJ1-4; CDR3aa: CASSINRGNEKLFF
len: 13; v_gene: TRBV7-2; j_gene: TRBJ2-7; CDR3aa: CASSSSAAWEQYF